Listed here is a single TCR beta chain. What this receptor recognizes is not known. Base qualities are not at hand, and no much larger clone is one base apart. This record belongs to a study of T-cell memory formation after mild COVID-19 (dated by TCRdb to about 2021). With respect to the entire study: TCR sequence clusters from the two donors were largely donor specific. In a couple of donors, T-cell clones that expanded and contracted after mild COVID-19 were tracked by sequencing TCRalpha and TCRbeta repertoires over time. Two young, previously healthy adult volunteers made up the cohort, one male and one female. Broader findings and caveats from the paper: SARS-CoV-2 specificity of the second-wave clones peaking on day 37 was not confirmed. Contracting CD4+ clones were located mainly in the CM and EM memory subsets, whereas CD8+ clones were found to be enriched in EMRA. Some responding clones were detected in pre-infection memory, which suggested that pre-existing cross-reactive memory T cells had joined the SARS-CoV-2 response. Balanced CD4/CD8 phenotypes were observed for clones contracting from day 15 to 85, whereas a bias towards CD4+ was observed for a second wave of clones expanding from day 15 to 37. The study covered only a couple of mild cases, and larger cohorts including severe cases with pre-infection samples were considered necessary.

The data were produced on an Illumina NovaSeq 6000. Using 5'RACE with constant-segment primers, TCRalpha and TCRbeta cDNA libraries were constructed, with sample barcodes and unique molecular identifiers added in the process. RNA was extracted from every sample with Trizol reagent. The libraries were amplified in two PCR steps, and the second step added a second sample barcode and Illumina TruSeq adapters. Libraries were sequenced on an Illumina NovaSeq with 2 x 150 bp paired-end reads. The original pipeline was this. Reads were demultiplexed and collapsed into UMI-guided consensus sequences with migec v1.2.7. With mixcr v2.1.11, UMI consensuses were aligned to TRA and TRB V and J templates and assembled into clonotypes. A clonotype was counted as expanded or contracted only when both edgeR and NoisET called the clonotype significant, with the noise models trained on biological replicates. edgeR calls used a false discovery rate-adjusted p below 0.01 and a log2 fold-change threshold of 1. As an exploratory analysis of dynamics, max-normalized trajectories of the 1000 most abundant clonotypes were examined by PCA with hierarchical clustering. Separately sequenced CD4+ and CD8+ repertoires were used to assign a CD4 or CD8 phenotype to each responding clone. The raw public data were reprocessed by TCRdb itself: fastp quality trimming at Q25, MiXCR clonotype calling, in-frame beta chains only. Rows matching on CDR3 protein sequence are summarized as one entry with the most common DNA and genes. Clone size and V and J calls follow TCRdb, not the original study. For this sample the table gives a few hundred thousand distinct CDR3 sequences, of which 20% to 25% were detected only once. The leading ten clones occupy around 9% of the sample.

Ficoll-Paque density gradient centrifugation was the method used to isolate PBMCs. Sequences MNHNS (CDR1) and SASEGT (CDR2) are obtained from the germline V gene. The germline V end is reduced by 5 bases and the J end by 8 bases; junction bases left unmatched: 4. Including cysteine and phenylalanine, the CDR3 has 12 amino acids. The kept DNA is CDR3 alone, 36 bases in frame from the first base. The specimen sequenced was PBMCs or a T cell subset sorted from them (not recorded which). This sequence originates from an adult woman who had mild COVID-19 (a few samples of this study predate the infection). The sample titles of this study are shuffled in the database, so cell type and time point are left out; the donor was told from shared clones. The chain links TRBV6-1 with TRBJ1-1; the junction holds 8 bases that match TRBD1. The CDR3 region has the sequence CASSRDRPEAFF. At the DNA level, the sequence is TGTGCCAGCAGTAGGGACAGGCCCGAAGCTTTCTTT.